Listed below are T cell receptor beta chains from one sample, sequenced in a study of CD8+ T cells in alopecia areata. TCRdb's copy holds only in-frame clones and misses some; the assay was immunoSEQ multiplex PCR. The table lists 9,500 to 15,000 clones, around 62% of them singletons. The sample taken for sequencing was skin. These receptors were taken from a human donor with alopecia areata. CDR3s include the opening cysteine and the closing phenylalanine or tryptophan. The order of the fields is V gene, clone size, D gene, CDR3 length, J gene, CDR3 protein, CDR3 DNA. D genes are given only for firm matches. Size tells how often a clone was seen (once, few, many) or the class of an expanded clone, and some rows leave it out.

TRBV20-1	NA	NA	11	TRBJ2-7	CSASKAYEQYF	TGCAGTGCTAGCAAGGCGTACGAGCAGTACTTC
TRBV4-2	once	TRBD2	15	TRBJ2-3	CASSQDSPLAGTQYF	TGTGCCAGCAGCCAAGATTCCCCTTTAGCGGGCACGCAGTATTTT
TRBV7-8	few	TRBD1	13	TRBJ1-3	CASRDRAGNTIYF	TGTGCCAGTAGAGACAGGGCTGGAAACACCATATATTTT
TRBV19	few	TRBD2	16	TRBJ2-1	CASARERGSSYNEQFF	TGTGCCAGCGCCCGCGAGCGGGGGAGCTCCTACAATGAGCAGTTCTTC
TRBV9	NA	TRBD1	14	TRBJ1-5	CASSDLGTGWPQHF	TGTGCCAGCAGCGACTTGGGGACAGGCTGGCCCCAGCATTTT
TRBV28	NA	NA	15	TRBJ2-1	CASSLWQQTYNEQFF	TGTGCCAGCAGTTTATGGCAACAGACCTACAATGAGCAGTTCTTC
TRBV5-1	few	NA	16	TRBJ2-3	CASSSMTDEDTDTQYF	TGCGCCAGCAGCTCAATGACAGATGAGGACACAGATACGCAGTATTTT
TRBV11-1	NA	NA	16	TRBJ2-5	CASSSRAPSRQETQYF	TGTGCCAGCAGCTCGCGGGCCCCATCACGACAAGAGACCCAGTACTTC
TRBV14	NA	TRBD2	17	TRBJ2-3	CASSSRGSGGYTNTQYF	TGTGCCAGCAGCTCCCGAGGGAGCGGGGGGTATACAAATACGCAGTATTTT
TRBV27	NA	NA	13	TRBJ2-7	CASSFVGAYEQYF	TGTGCCAGCAGTTTTGTGGGGGCGTACGAGCAGTACTTC
TRBV4-2	NA	NA	15	TRBJ2-3	CASSQAKSFPDTQYF	TGTGCCAGCAGCCAAGCTAAGAGTTTCCCGGATACGCAGTATTTT
TRBV10-3	few	NA	16	TRBJ2-7	CAISESRQGLSYEQYF	TGTGCCATCAGTGAGTCGAGGCAGGGGCTATCCTACGAGCAGTACTTC
TRBV11-2	NA	NA	15	TRBJ1-5	CASSLDPRPNQPQHF	TGTGCCAGCAGCTTAGATCCCAGACCCAATCAGCCCCAGCATTTT
TRBV9	NA	TRBD1	16	TRBJ2-1	CASSVRMGQGVDEQFF	TGTGCCAGCAGCGTACGTATGGGACAGGGAGTCGATGAGCAGTTCTTC
TRBV5-4	NA	TRBD1	15	TRBJ2-1	CASSLGTGGYNEQFF	TGTGCCAGCAGCTTAGGGACAGGGGGTTACAATGAGCAGTTCTTC
TRBV28	medium-sized	TRBD2	16	TRBJ2-7	CASSLPTSGIGYEQYF	TGTGCCAGCAGCCTTCCGACTAGCGGGATAGGATACGAGCAGTACTTC
TRBV19	few	TRBD1	12	TRBJ1-1	CASSAGGHEAFF	TGTGCCAGTAGTGCAGGGGGCCATGAAGCTTTCTTT
TRBV7-9	few	TRBD1	15	TRBJ2-7	CASSSLLTGVYEQYF	TGTGCCAGCAGCTCCCTATTGACAGGGGTCTACGAGCAGTACTTC
TRBV14	NA	TRBD2	18	TRBJ2-5	CASSQATPLAGRQETQYF	TGTGCCAGCAGCCAAGCTACCCCACTAGCGGGCCGCCAAGAGACCCAGTACTTC
TRBV6-5	NA	NA	15	TRBJ2-7	CASSLLWGQGYEQYF	TGTGCCAGCAGCCTCCTTTGGGGGCAGGGCTACGAGCAGTACTTC
TRBV25-1	NA	NA	13	TRBJ2-7	CASSKQGVDEQYF	TGTGCCAGCAGTAAACAGGGTGTCGACGAGCAGTACTTC
TRBV7-2	NA	NA	13	TRBJ1-5	CASSPYQGQPQHF	TGTGCCAGCAGCCCCTACCAGGGTCAGCCCCAGCATTTT
TRBV10-3	once	NA	17	TRBJ2-7	CAIGTGFGVKGTYEQYF	TGTGCCATCGGGACGGGGTTCGGGGTGAAGGGTACCTACGAGCAGTACTTC
TRBV5-1	NA	TRBD2	15	TRBJ2-3	CASSLGTSWEDTQYF	TGCGCCAGCAGCTTGGGGACTAGCTGGGAAGATACGCAGTATTTT
TRBV7-2	NA	NA	13	TRBJ2-1	CASSGRPVNEQFF	TGTGCCAGCAGCGGACGACCGGTCAATGAGCAGTTCTTC
TRBV27	NA	TRBD2	15	TRBJ2-7	CASSLSPSGDYEQYF	TGTGCCAGCAGTTTATCCCCTAGCGGGGACTACGAGCAGTACTTC
TRBV6-5	NA	NA	14	TRBJ2-1	CASSYSKAEREQFF	TGTGCCAGCAGTTACTCGAAGGCCGAGCGGGAGCAGTTCTTC
TRBV7-8	few	NA	15	TRBJ1-6	CASSLTDSSFSPLHF	TGTGCCAGCAGCTTAACCGACAGCAGCTTTTCACCCCTCCACTTT
TRBV19	NA	NA	15	TRBJ2-5	CASSGGGRLLETQYF	TGTGCCAGTAGTGGGGGGGGGCGCTTGTTGGAGACCCAGTACTTC
TRBV5-4	NA	TRBD1	16	TRBJ2-1	CASSQPPGQGFNEQFF	TGTGCCAGCAGCCAACCACCGGGACAGGGGTTCAATGAGCAGTTCTTC
TRBV27	NA	NA	13	TRBJ2-7	CASSLYGGYEQYF	TGTGCCAGCAGTTTATACGGTGGTTACGAGCAGTACTTC